This entry features one T cell receptor beta chain sequence. Its antigen is not identified. V was trimmed by 2 bases and J by 0 bases, leaving 6 bases between them. The germline CDR1 and CDR2 sequences are SGHRS and YFSETQ. The CDR3 runs 13 residues. The data were taken from a study of T cell responses to AZD1222 COVID-19 vaccine. Study-wide points: Regions left unmutated in variants are reportedly the target of nearly half of spike-specific TCRs. Baseline testing showed seropositivity in only five to seven AZD1222 recipients.

Libraries were prepared by immunoSEQ multiplex PCR; TCRdb keeps only in-frame clonotypes and omits some of them. The table shows about 79,000 clones, with 80% occurring only once. The origin of this receptor is an adult in good health. Source: peripheral blood, taken on day 0 of AZD1222 vaccination. The V call is TRBV5-1, the J call TRBJ2-7, with D hard to call. The CDR3 loop is CASSFEISYEQYF. The CDR3 bases are TGCGCCAGCAGCTTTGAGATCTCCTACGAGCAGTACTTC. Using reference TRBV5-1 and TRBJ2-7 for the parts outside the CDR3, the full variable domain is KAGVTQTPRYLIKTRGQQVTLSCSPISGHRSVSWYQQTPGQGLQFLFEYFSETQRNKGNFPGRFSGRQFSNSRSEMNVSTLELGDSALYLCASSFEISYEQYFGPGTRLTVT.